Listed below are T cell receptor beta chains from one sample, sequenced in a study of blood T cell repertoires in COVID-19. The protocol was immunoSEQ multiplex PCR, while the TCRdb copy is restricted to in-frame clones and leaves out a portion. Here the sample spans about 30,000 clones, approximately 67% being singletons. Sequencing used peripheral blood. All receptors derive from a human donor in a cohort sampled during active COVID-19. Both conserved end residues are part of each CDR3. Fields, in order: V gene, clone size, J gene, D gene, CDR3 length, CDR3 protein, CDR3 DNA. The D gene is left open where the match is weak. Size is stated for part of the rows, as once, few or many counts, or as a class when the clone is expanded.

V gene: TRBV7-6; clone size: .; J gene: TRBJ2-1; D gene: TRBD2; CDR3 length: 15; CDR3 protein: CASSLALGGIHEQFF; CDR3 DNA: TGTGCCAGCAGCTTAGCCCTGGGGGGGATCCATGAGCAGTTCTTC
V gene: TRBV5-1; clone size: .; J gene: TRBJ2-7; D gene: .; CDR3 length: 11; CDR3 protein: CASKGEYEQYF; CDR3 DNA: TGCGCCAGCAAGGGGGAGTACGAGCAGTACTTC
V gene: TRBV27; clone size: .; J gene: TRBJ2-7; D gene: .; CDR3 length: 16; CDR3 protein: CASSLSGRGGSYEQYF; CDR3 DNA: TGTGCCAGCAGTTTATCAGGCAGGGGTGGTTCCTACGAGCAGTACTTC
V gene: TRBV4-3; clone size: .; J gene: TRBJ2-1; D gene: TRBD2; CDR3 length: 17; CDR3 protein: CASSQEALAGGRNEQFF; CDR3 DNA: TGCGCCAGCAGCCAAGAGGCGCTAGCGGGGGGGCGGAATGAGCAGTTCTTC
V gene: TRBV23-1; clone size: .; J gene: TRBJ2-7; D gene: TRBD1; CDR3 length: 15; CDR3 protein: CASSQSMDRDYEQYF; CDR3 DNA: TGCGCCAGCAGTCAATCGATGGACAGGGACTACGAGCAGTACTTC
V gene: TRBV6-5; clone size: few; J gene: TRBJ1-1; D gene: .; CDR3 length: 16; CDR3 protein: CASSYSTETLNTEAFF; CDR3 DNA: TGTGCCAGCAGTTACTCGACAGAGACCTTGAACACTGAAGCTTTCTTT
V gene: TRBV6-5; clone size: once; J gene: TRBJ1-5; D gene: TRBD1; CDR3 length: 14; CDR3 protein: CASRGQGAWQPQHF; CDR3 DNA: TGTGCCAGCAGGGGACAGGGGGCTTGGCAGCCCCAGCATTTT
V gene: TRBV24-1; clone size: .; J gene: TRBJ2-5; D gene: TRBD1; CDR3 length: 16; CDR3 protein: CATSDQNTGGVVTQYF; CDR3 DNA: TGTGCCACCAGTGACCAAAATACAGGGGGCGTAGTGACCCAGTACTTC
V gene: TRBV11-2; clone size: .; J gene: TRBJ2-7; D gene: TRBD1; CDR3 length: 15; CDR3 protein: CASSSLSGQRYEQYF; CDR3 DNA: TGTGCCAGCAGCTCGCTTTCGGGACAGAGATACGAGCAGTACTTC
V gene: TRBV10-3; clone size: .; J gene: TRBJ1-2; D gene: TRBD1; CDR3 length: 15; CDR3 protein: CAISDQRTGSYGYTF; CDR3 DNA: TGTGCCATCAGTGATCAACGGACAGGGTCCTATGGCTACACCTTC
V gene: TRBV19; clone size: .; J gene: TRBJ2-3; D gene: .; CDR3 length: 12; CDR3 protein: CASRTGLDTQYF; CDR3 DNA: TGTGCCAGTAGAACAGGGCTCGATACGCAGTATTTT
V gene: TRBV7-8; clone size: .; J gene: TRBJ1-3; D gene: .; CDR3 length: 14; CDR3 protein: CASSPPGVGNTIYF; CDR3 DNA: TGTGCCAGCAGCCCCCCAGGGGTTGGAAACACCATATATTTT
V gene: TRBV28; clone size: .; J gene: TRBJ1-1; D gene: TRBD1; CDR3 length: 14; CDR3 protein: CASSLRTGGTEAFF; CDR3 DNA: TGTGCCAGCAGTCTCAGGACAGGAGGGACTGAAGCTTTCTTT
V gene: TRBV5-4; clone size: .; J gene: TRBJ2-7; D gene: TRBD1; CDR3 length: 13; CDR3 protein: CASSSRDSNEQYF; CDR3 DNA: TGTGCCAGCAGCTCCCGGGACAGTAACGAGCAGTACTTC
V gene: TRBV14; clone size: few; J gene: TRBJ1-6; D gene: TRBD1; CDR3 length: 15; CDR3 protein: CASTVSGTDNSPLHF; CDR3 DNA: TGTGCCAGCACGGTCTCAGGGACAGATAATTCACCCCTCCACTTT
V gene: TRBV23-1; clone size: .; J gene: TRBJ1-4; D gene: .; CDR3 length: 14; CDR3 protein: CASSREAKNEKLFF; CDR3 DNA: TGCGCCAGCAGTCGGGAGGCCAAGAATGAAAAACTGTTTTTT
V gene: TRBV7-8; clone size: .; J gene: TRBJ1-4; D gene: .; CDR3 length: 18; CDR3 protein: CASSATTSTVATNEKLFF; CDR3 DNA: TGTGCCAGCAGCGCCACGACAAGTACCGTTGCAACTAATGAAAAACTGTTTTTT
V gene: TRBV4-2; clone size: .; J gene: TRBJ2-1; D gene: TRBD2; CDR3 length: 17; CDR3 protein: CASSQGGSGVSYNEQFF; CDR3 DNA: TGTGCCAGCAGCCAAGGGGGTAGCGGGGTGTCCTACAATGAGCAGTTCTTC
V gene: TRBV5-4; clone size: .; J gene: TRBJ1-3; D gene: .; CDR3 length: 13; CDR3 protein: CASSLPSGNTIYF; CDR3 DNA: TGTGCCAGCAGCTTGCCATCTGGAAACACCATATATTTT
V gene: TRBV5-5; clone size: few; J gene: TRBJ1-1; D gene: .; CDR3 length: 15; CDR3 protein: CASSLVPREDTEAFF; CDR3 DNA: TGTGCCAGCAGCTTGGTGCCGAGAGAGGACACTGAAGCTTTCTTT
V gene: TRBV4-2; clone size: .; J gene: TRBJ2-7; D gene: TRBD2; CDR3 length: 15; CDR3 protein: CASSQAGLETYEQYF; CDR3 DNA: TGTGCCAGCAGCCAAGCAGGACTAGAGACCTACGAGCAGTACTTC
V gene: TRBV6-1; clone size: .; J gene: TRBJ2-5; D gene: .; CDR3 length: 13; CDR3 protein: CASSEYGKETQYF; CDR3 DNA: TGTGCCAGCAGTGAATACGGGAAAGAGACCCAGTACTTC
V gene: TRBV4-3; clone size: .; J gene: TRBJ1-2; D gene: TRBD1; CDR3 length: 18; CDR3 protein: CASSQEGGTGQGAKGYTF; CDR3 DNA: TGCGCCAGCAGCCAAGAGGGGGGCACGGGACAGGGGGCGAAAGGCTACACCTTC
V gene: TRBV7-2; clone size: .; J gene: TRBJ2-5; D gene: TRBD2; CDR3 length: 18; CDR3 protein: CASSVTGTSGGARETQYF; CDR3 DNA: TGTGCCAGCAGCGTAACCGGGACTAGCGGGGGGGCACGAGAGACCCAGTACTTC
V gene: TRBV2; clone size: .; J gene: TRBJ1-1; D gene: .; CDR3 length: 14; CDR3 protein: CASTKKWGGSEAFF; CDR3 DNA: TGTGCCAGCACAAAGAAGTGGGGGGGCTCAGAAGCTTTCTTT
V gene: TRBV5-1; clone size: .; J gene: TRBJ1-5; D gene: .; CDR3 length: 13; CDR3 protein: CASSLAGGQPQHF; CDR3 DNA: TGCGCCAGCAGCTTGGCCGGAGGCCAGCCCCAGCATTTT
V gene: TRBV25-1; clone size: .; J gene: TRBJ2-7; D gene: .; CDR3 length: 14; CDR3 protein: CASSSQGRGVEQYF; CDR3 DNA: TGTGCCAGCAGTTCCCAGGGGAGAGGGGTGGAGCAGTACTTC
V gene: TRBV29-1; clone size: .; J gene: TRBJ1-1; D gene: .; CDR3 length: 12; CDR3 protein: CSVGQSNTEAFF; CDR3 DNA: TGCAGCGTTGGACAGAGTAACACTGAAGCTTTCTTT
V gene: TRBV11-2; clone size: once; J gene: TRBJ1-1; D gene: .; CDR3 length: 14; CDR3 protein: CASSLGRGRTEAFF; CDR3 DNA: TGTGCCAGCAGCTTAGGCCGGGGAAGAACTGAAGCTTTCTTT